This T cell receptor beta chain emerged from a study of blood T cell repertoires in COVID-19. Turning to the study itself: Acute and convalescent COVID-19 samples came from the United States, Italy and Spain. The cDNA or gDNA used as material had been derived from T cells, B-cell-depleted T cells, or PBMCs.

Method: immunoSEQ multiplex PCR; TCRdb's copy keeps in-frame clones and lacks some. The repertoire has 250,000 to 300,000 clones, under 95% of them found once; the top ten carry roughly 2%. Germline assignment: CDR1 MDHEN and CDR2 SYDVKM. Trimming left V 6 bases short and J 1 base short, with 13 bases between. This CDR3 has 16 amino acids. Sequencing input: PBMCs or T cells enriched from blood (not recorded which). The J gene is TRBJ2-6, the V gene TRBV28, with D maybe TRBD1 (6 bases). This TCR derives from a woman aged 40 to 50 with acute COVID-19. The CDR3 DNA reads TGTGCCAGCAGGAAAGCCGACAGGTCTGGGGCCAACGTCCTGACTTTC. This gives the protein CASRKADRSGANVLTF.